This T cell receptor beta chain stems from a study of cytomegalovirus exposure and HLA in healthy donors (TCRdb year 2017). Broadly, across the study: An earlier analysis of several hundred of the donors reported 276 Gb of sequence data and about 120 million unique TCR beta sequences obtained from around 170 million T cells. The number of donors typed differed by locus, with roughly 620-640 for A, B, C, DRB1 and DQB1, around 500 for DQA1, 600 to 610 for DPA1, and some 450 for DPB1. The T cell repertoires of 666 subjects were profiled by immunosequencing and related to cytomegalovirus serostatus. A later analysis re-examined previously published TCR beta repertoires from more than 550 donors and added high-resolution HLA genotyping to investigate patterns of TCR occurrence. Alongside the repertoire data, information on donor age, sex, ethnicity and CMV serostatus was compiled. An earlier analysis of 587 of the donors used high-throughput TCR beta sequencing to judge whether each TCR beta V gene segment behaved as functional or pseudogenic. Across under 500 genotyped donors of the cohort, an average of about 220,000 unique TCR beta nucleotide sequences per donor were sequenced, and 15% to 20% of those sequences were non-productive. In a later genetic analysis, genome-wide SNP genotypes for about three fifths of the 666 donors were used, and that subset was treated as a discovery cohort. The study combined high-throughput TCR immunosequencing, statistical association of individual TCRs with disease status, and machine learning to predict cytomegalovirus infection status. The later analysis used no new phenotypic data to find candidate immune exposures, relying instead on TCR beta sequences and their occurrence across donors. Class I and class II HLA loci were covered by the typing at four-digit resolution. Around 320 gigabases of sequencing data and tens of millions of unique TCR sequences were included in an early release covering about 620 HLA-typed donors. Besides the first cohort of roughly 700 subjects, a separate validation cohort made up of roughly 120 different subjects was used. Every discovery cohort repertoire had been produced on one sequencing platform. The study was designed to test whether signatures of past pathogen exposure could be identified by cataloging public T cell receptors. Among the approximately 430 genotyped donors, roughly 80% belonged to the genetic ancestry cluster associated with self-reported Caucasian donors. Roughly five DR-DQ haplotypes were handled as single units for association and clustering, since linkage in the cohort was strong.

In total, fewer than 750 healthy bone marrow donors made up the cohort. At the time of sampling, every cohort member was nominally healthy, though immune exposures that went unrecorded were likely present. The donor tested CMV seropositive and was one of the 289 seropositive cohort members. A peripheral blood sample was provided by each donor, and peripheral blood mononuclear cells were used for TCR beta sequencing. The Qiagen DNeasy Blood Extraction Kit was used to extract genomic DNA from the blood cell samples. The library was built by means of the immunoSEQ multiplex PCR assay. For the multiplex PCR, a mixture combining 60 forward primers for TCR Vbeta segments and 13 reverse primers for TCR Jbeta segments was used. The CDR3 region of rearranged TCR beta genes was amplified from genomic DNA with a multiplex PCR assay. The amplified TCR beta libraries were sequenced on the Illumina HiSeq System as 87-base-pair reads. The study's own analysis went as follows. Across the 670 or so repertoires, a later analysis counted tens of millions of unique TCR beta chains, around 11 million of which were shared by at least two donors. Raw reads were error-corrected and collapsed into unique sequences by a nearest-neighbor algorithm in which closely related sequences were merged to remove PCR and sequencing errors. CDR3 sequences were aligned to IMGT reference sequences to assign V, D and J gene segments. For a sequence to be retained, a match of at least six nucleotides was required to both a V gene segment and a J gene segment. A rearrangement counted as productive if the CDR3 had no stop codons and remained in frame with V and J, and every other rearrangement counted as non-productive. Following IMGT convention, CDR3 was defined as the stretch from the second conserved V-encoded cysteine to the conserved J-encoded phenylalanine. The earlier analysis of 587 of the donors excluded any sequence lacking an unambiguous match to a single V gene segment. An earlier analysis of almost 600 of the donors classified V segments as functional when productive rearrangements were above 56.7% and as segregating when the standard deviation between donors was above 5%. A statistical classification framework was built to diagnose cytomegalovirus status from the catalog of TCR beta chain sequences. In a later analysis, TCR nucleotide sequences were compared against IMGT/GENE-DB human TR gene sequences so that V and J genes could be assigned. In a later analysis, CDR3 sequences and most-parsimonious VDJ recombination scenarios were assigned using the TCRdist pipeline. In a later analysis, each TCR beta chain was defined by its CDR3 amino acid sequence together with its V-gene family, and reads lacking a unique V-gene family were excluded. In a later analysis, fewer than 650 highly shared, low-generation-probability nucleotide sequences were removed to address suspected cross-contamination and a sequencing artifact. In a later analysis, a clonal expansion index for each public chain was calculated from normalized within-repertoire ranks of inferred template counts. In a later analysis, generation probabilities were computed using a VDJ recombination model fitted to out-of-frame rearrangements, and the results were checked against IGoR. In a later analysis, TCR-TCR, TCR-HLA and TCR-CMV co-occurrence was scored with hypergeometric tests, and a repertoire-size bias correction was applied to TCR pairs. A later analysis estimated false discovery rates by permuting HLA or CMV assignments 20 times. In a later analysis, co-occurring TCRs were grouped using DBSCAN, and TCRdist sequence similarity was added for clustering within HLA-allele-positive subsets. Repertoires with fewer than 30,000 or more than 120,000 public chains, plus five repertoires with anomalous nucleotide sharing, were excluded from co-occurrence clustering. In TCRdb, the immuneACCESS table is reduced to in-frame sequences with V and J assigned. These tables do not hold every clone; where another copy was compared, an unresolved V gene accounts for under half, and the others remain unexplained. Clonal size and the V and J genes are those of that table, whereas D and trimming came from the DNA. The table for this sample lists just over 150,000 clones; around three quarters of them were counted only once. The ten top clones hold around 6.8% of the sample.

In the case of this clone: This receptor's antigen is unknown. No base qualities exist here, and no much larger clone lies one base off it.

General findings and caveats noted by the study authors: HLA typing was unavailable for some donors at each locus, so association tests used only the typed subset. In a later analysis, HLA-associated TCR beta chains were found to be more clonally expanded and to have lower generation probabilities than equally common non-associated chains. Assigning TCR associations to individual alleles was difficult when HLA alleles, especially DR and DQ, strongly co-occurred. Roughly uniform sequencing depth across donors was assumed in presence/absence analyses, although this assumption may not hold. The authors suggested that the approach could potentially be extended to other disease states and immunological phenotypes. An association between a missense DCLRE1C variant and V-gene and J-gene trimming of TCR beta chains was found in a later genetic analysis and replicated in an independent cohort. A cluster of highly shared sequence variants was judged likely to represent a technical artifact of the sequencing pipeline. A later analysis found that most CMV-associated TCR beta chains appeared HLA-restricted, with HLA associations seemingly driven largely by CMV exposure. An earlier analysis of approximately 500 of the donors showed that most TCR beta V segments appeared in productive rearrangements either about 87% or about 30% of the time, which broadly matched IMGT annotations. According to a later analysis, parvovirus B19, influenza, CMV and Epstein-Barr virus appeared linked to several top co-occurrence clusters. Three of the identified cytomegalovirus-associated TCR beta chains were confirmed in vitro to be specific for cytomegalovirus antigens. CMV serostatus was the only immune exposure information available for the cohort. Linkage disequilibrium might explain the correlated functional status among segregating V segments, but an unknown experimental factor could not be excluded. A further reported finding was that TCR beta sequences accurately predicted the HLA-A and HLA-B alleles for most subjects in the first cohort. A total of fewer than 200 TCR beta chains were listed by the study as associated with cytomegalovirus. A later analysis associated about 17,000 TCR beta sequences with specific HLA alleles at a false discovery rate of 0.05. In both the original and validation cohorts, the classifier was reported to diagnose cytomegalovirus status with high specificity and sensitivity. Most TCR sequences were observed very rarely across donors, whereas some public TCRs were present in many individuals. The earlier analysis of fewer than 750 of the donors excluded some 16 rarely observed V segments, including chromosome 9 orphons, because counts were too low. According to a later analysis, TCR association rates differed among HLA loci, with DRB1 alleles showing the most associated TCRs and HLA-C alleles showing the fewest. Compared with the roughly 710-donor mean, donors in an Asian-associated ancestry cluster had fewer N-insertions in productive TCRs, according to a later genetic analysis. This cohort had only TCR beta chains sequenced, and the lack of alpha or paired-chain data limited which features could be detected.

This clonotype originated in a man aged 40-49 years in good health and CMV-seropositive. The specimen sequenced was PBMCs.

The DNA reads TGTGCCAGCCCCGAGATAAAGACAGGGGGATTTACTGAAGCTTTCTTT. It is translated as CASPEIKTGGFTEAFF. The rearranged chain carries TRBV2 and TRBJ1-1; 9 bases in the middle match TRBD1. Reading from cysteine to phenylalanine, the CDR3 counts 16 amino acids. Only the CDR3 DNA is retained, 48 bases long and in frame from the first base. Taken from the germline V gene, the CDR1 and CDR2 loops are SNHLY and FYNNEI. Trimming takes 8 bases off V and 5 bases off J; junction bases not matched to a gene: 15.